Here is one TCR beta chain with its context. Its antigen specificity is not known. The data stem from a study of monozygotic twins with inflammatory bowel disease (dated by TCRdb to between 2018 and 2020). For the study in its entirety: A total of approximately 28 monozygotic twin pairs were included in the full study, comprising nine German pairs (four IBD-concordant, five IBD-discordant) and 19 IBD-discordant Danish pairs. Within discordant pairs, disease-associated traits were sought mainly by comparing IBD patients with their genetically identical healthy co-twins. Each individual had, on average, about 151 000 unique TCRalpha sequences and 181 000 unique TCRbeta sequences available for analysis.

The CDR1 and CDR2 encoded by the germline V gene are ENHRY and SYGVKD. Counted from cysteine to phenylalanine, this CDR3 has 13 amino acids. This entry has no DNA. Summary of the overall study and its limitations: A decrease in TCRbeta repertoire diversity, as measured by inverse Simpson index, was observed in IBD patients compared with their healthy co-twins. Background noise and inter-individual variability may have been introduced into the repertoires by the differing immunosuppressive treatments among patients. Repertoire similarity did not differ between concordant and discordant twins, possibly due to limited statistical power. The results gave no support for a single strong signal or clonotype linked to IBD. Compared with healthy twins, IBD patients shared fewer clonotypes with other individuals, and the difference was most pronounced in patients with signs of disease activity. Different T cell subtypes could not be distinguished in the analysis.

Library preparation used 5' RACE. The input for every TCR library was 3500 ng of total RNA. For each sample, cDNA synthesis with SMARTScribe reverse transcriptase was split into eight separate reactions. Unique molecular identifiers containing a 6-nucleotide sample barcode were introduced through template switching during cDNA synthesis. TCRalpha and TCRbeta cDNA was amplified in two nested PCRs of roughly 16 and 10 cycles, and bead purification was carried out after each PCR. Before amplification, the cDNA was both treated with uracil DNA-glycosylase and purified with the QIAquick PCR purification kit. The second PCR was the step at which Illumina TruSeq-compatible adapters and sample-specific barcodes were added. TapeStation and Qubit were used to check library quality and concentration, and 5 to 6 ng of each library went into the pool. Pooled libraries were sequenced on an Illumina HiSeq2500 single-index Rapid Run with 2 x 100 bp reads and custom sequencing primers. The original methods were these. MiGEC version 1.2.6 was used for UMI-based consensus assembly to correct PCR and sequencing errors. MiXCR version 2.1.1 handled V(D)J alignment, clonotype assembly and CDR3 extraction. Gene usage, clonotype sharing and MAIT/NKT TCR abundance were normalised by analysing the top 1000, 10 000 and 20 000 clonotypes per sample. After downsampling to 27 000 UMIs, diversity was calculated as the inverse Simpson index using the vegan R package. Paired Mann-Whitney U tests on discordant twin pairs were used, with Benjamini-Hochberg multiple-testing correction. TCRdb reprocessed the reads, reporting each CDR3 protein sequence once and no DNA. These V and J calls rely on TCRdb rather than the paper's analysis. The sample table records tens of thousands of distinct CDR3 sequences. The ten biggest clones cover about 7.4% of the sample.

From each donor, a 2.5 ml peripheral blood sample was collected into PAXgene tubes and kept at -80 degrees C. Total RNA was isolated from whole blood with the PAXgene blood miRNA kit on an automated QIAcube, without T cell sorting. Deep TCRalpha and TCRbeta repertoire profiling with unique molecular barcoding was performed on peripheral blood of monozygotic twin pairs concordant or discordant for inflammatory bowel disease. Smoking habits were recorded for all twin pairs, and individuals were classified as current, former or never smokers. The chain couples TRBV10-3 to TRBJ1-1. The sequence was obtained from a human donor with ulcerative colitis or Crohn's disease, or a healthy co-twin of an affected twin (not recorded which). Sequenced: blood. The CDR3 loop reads CAISEGLSAAAFF.